The next 25 T cell receptor beta chains were all read from a single sample in a study of T cells in Graves' hyperthyroidism and ophthalmopathy (dated by TCRdb to between 2019 and 2020). The method behind the library was multiplex PCR. The sequencer listed for this sample is Illumina HiSeq 2000. TCR beta CDR3 regions were amplified from RNA transcripts. The TCR CDR3 was subjected to a first round of RT-PCR using the HTBI primer set and the Qiagen OneStep RT-PCR kit. Through fastp at Q25 and MiXCR, TCRdb rebuilt clones from the public reads, retaining in-frame beta chains. CDR3 protein sequences are deduplicated, and each keeps its most common genes and DNA. The sample yields hundreds of thousands of distinct CDR3 sequences; 14% were counted once. 10% of the sample is held by the ten biggest clonotypes. Material: blood. The receptor set was obtained from a woman aged 18 to 35 with Graves' hyperthyroidism.

The CDR3: CATGTSGASYEQYF. In nucleotides, the CDR3 is TGTGCCACCGGGACTAGCGGGGCCTCCTACGAGCAGTACTTC. This chain uses TRBV2 with TRBJ2-7; 13 bases are a match to TRBD2. This CDR3 is built from 14 residues. The trim removed 10 bases at V and 0 bases at J, leaving 3 bases unmatched. Looked up from germline, CDR1 is SNHLY and CDR2 is FYNNEI.

This clonotype was counted ten times or more. The genes are TRBV3-1 and TRBJ2-2; D could derive from TRBD1 or TRBD2 (6 bases each). V shed 4 bases and J shed 3 bases, with 18 bases lying between them. Germline CDR1 LGHDT, CDR2 YNNKEL (reference sequence). CDR3 size: 17 residues. DNA of the CDR3: TGTGCCAGCAGCCCGCCGGTTGGGGGGCTGGACACCGGGGAGCTGTTTTTT. This translates into CASSPPVGGLDTGELFF.

This clonotype was picked up many times. The chain employs TRBV6-5 and TRBJ2-7, with 8 bases lining up with TRBD1. The V gene end was trimmed by 0 bases and the J gene end by 2 bases; junction bases not matched to a gene: 18. The CDR3 has 20 amino acids. Germline V lookup: CDR1 MNHEY, CDR2 SVGAGI. CDR3 in DNA: TGTGCCAGCAGTTACTCTCCTATATCGGTTTGGCAGGGGGCCGCCTACGAGCAGTACTTC. Translated: CASSYSPISVWQGAAYEQYF.

This clonotype was observed a few times. This sequence joins TRBV10-3 and TRBJ2-7; TRBD1 or TRBD2 may be the D gene (5 bases each). The CDR3 totals 13 residues. The ends were cut back, 2 bases at V and 0 bases at J, with 5 bases in the middle. Germline V gene data show CDR1 as ENHRY and CDR2 as SYGVKD. The CDR3 DNA reads TGTGCCATCAGTGAGGGGGGCTCCTACGAGCAGTACTTC. Translating it yields CAISEGGSYEQYF.

This sequence joins TRBV7-9 and TRBJ1-1; D is unresolved. This CDR3 spans 12 amino acids. Germline CDR1 and CDR2: SEHNR and FQNEAQ (reference sequence). Trimming took 5 bases from V and 11 from J, leaving 15 bases between them. The CDR3 bases are TGTGCCAGCAGCGTCCGGGAACTTCGCGCTTTCTTT. Translating gives CASSVRELRAFF.

The rearrangement links TRBV5-5 to TRBJ1-2, with unresolved D. V was trimmed by 1 base and J by 0 bases, leaving 7 bases between them. The CDR3 runs 14 residues. CDR1 SGHKS and CDR2 YYEKEE come from the germline V gene (reference sequence). The CDR3 reads CASSLLHANYGYTF. The CDR3 bases are TGTGCCAGCAGCTTGTTACACGCTAACTATGGCTACACCTTC.

This clonotype was seen many times. The chain is built from TRBV7-8 and TRBJ1-2; weak D call: TRBD1 (5 bases). The V end was cut by 1 base, the J end by 4 bases, with 19 bases between. The V gene's germline CDR1 is SGHVS and CDR2 FQNEAQ. The CDR3 runs to 17 residues. CDR3 DNA: TGTGCCAGCAGCTTAGGGGGGAGTTTGGGAGCAGGCTATGGCTACACCTTC. Residues: CASSLGGSLGAGYGYTF.

The table lists this clonotype with a count of one. V usage is TRBV19 and J usage is TRBJ1-2; D call uncertain. The V and J ends lost 5 bases and 0 bases respectively, with 16 bases between them. Looked up from germline, CDR1 is LNHDA and CDR2 is SQIVND (reference sequence). This CDR3 comprises 16 residues. The CDR3 nucleotides are TGTGCCAGTAGTTCCGTCCCAACTTACTCTAACTATGGCTACACCTTC. Translating it yields CASSSVPTYSNYGYTF.

This clonotype was observed many times. The chain employs TRBV18 and TRBJ2-3, with D maybe TRBD1 (6 bases). Trimming took 8 bases from V and 0 from J, leaving 9 bases between them. The CDR3 is made up of 13 amino acids. Per germline, CDR1 KGHSH and CDR2 LQKENI. CDR3 region: CASSQGSTDTQYF. The CDR3 DNA reads as TGTGCCAGCAGCCAGGGGAGCACAGATACGCAGTATTTT.

The chain employs TRBV15 and TRBJ2-1, with a weak D call TRBD2 (6 bases). CDR1 LNHNV and CDR2 YYDKDF come from the germline V gene (reference sequence). The CDR3 has 11 residues. V lost 5 bases and J lost 12, with 11 bases in between. In DNA form, the CDR3 reads TGTGCCACCAGCCGGGGGAGAGCGCAGTTCTTC. It translates to CATSRGRAQFF.

The chain links TRBV24-1 to TRBJ2-5; D ambiguous. CDR3 length equals 14 residues. CDR1 is KGHDR, CDR2 SFDVKD, per germline. V dropped 3 bases and J dropped 4 bases, with 11 bases sitting between them. CDR3 nucleotide sequence: TGTGCCACCAGTGATCGGAGATTAAGAGAGACCCAGTACTTC. It codes for CATSDRRLRETQYF.

At least ten counts were recorded for this clonotype. The chain has TRBV5-1 and TRBJ2-7, with 10 bases lining up with TRBD2. This CDR3 region has 15 residues. Germline loops: CDR1 SGHRS, CDR2 YFSETQ. The V segment lost 4 bases and the J segment 6 bases; nucleotides outside the gene matches: 10. The CDR3 DNA is TGCGCCAGCAGCACACTAGCGGGATGGGAGTCCGAGCAGTACTTC. Amino acid sequence: CASSTLAGWESEQYF.

The chain links TRBV4-1 to TRBJ2-7; 8 positions agree with TRBD2. The CDR3 is 16 residues long. V shed 0 bases, J shed 7 bases, and the junction held 11 bases outside the gene matches. The V gene's germline CDR1 is MGHRA and CDR2 YSYEKL. The DNA of the CDR3 is TGCGCCAGCAGCCAAGACCCCGGTCTAGCGGGTGGGGAGCAGTACTTC. Its protein product is CASSQDPGLAGGEQYF.

This clonotype was counted only a few times. The chain has TRBV4-3 and TRBJ1-1, with TRBD1 matching over 10 bases. Germline V gives CDR1 LGHNA, CDR2 YSLEER. The length of the CDR3 is 16 residues. After removal of 4 bases from V and 3 bases from J, the junction contained 8 bases not matched to a gene. The DNA of the CDR3 is TGCGCCAGCAGCCCCCTCGGGACAGGGGCCGACACTGAAGCTTTCTTT. It is translated as CASSPLGTGADTEAFF.

This clonotype came up many times. The chain couples TRBV28 to TRBJ2-7; D is unresolved. The V and J ends lost 8 bases and 4 bases respectively, with 9 bases between them. CDR1 is MDHEN, CDR2 SYDVKM, per germline. The CDR3 contains 11 residues. The CDR3 here is CASRHEYEQYF. The CDR3 DNA reads as TGTGCCAGCCGTCATGAATACGAGCAGTACTTC. The whole variable domain, remainder taken from reference TRBV28 and TRBJ2-7, is DVKVTQSSRYLVKRTGEKVFLECVQDMDHENMFWYRQDPGLGLRLIYFSYDVKMKEKGDIPEGYSVSREKKERFSLILESASTNQTSMYLCASRHEYEQYFGPGTRLTVT.

This chain joins TRBV20-1 and TRBJ2-1; TRBD2 aligns across 9 bases. Trimming cost V 1 base and J 7 bases; bases outside gene matches: 2. There are 13 residues in the CDR3. Germline V gene data show CDR1 as DFQATT and CDR2 as SNEGSKA (reference sequence). The CDR3 here is CSARGGRANEQFF. The CDR3 region has the DNA TGCAGTGCTAGAGGCGGGAGGGCTAATGAGCAGTTCTTC.

In its sample, this clonotype was seen many times. The chain combines TRBV14 with TRBJ2-3; D is perhaps TRBD1 or TRBD2 (5 bases each). The V gene's germline CDR1 is SGHDN and CDR2 FVKESK. Trimming cost V 5 bases and J 2 bases, with 14 bases left between them. The CDR3 consists of 15 residues. CDR3 protein: CASSSTGTNTDTQYF. The CDR3 nucleotides are TGTGCCAGCAGCAGCACCGGGACGAACACAGATACGCAGTATTTT.

This clonotype has a count of ten or more. This sequence joins TRBV27 and TRBJ2-5, with D perhaps assigned TRBD1 or TRBD2 (5 bases each). V lost 6 bases and J lost 7, with 18 bases in between. Germline CDR1 MNHEY, CDR2 SMNVEV (reference sequence). This CDR3 has 14 residues. In DNA form, the CDR3 reads TGTGCCAGCAGCACCGGGACCTCGACTGGGACCCAGTACTTC. It is translated as CASSTGTSTGTQYF.

This clonotype was found many times. V gene TRBV7-9 combines with J gene TRBJ2-7, with TRBD1 as a possible D gene (5 bases). Between the trimmed V and J ends, which lost 5 bases and 0 bases, there was a span of 11 bases. CDR1 and CDR2 (germline): SEHNR, FQNEAQ (reference sequence). The CDR3 sequence is 14 residues long. In nucleotides, the CDR3 is TGTGCCAGCAGCCCTCAAGACAGCTCCTACGAGCAGTACTTC. It yields the protein CASSPQDSSYEQYF.

This clonotype has at least ten counts. The V call is TRBV24-1, the J call TRBJ2-5; 7 positions agree with TRBD2. Unmatched junction bases numbered 8, after V lost 3 bases and J lost 5 bases. Germline assignment: CDR1 KGHDR and CDR2 SFDVKD. This CDR3 has 15 residues. CDR3 loop: CATSDPGPAGETQYF. The CDR3 DNA reads TGTGCCACCAGTGATCCTGGACCAGCGGGGGAGACCCAGTACTTC.

This clonotype was observed at least ten times. CDR3 in amino acids: CSARRMSGGQPQHF. The CDR3 coding sequence is TGCAGTGCTAGGAGGATGAGCGGGGGGCAGCCCCAGCATTTT. The V gene is TRBV20-1, the J gene TRBJ1-5, with D possibly being TRBD1 (5 bases). The germline V gene has CDR1 DFQATT and CDR2 SNEGSKA (reference sequence). V was clipped by 3 bases and J by 7 bases, with 16 bases between them. This CDR3 has 14 amino acids.

Many counts were recorded for this clonotype. The rearrangement uses TRBV20-1 and TRBJ2-1, with 9 bases that match TRBD2. Germline trimming cut 4 bases from V and 5 bases from J; bases unmatched to any gene: 3. The CDR3 contains 13 residues. In germline, CDR1 is DFQATT, CDR2 SNEGSKA (reference sequence). In DNA, the CDR3 is TGCAGTGCTATCCCTAGCGGGAACAATGAGCAGTTCTTC. Protein product: CSAIPSGNNEQFF.

The chain is built from TRBV6-1 and TRBJ2-5, with D perhaps TRBD1 or TRBD2 (5 bases each). Between the trimmed V and J ends, which lost 7 bases and 5 bases, there was a span of 14 bases. Germline V gene data show CDR1 as MNHNS and CDR2 as SASEGT. The CDR3 is 13 residues long. CDR3 residues: CASTDAGAETQYF. In DNA, the CDR3 is TGTGCCAGCACGGACGCCGGGGCGGAGACCCAGTACTTC.

This chain joins TRBV9 and TRBJ2-1; D remains ambiguous. V lost 1 base and J lost 5, with 7 bases in between. Germline assignment: CDR1 SGDLS and CDR2 YYNGEE. The length of the CDR3 is 13 residues. The DNA of the CDR3 is TGTGCCAGCAGCGTAAACAGAGACAATGAGCAGTTCTTC. Amino acids: CASSVNRDNEQFF. Full variable domain (remainder filled in from reference TRBV9 and TRBJ2-1): DSGVTQTPKHLITATGQRVTLRCSPRSGDLSVYWYQQSLDQGLQFLIQYYNGEERAKGNILERFSAQQFPDLHSELNLSSLELGDSALYFCASSVNRDNEQFFGPGTRLTVL.

This clonotype was found many times. The chain combines TRBV7-9 with TRBJ2-5; D is undetermined. Germline V gene sequence: CDR1 SEHNR, CDR2 FQNEAQ (reference sequence). This CDR3 comprises 17 residues. Trimming removed 4 bases from V and 0 bases from J, with 18 bases in between. The CDR3 DNA is TGTGCCAGCAGCTCCTCCGCCCCGAATCCGTACCAAGAGACCCAGTACTTC. It codes for CASSSSAPNPYQETQYF.